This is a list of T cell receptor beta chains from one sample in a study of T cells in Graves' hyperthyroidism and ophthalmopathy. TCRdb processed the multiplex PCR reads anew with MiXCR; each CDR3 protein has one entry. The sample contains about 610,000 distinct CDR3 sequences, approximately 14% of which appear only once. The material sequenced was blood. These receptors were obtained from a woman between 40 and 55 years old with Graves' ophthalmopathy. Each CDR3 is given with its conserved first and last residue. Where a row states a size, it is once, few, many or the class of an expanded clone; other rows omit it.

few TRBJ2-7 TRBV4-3 CASSQDVRDTSYEQYF
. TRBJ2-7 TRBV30 CACRTEAYEQYF
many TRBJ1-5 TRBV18 CASSLQDSHNQPQHF
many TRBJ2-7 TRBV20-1 CSASLESYEQYF
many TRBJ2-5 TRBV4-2 CASSQVFRGSGLTFKETQYF
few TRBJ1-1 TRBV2 CASRVDSWGTEAFF
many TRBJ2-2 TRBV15 CATSPTSGSTGELFF
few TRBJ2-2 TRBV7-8 CASSLRPRTNPGELFF
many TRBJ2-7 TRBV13 CASSSGSGGGSVSYEQYF
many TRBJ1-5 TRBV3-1 CASSRRGDNQPQHF
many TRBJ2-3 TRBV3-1 CASSHLSDTQYF
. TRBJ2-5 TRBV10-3 CAISGAKGETQYF
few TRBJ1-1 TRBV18 CASSPQPNPGRNTEAFF
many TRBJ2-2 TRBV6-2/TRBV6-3 CASTQGAWTGELFF
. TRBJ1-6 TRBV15 CATSRVPQGTRSPLHF
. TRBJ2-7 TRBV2 CASSDSTLREAKYEQYF
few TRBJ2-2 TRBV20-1 CSARDRQGTGELFF
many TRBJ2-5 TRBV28 CASSPDRGRRETQYF
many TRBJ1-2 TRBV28 CASSSESYYGYTF
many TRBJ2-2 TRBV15 CATSTLGAGELFF
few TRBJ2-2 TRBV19 CASSIGDREVSGELFF
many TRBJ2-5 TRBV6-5 CASSRQGRKETQYF
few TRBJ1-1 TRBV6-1 CASSVGARGTEAFF
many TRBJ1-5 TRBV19 CASSIQSNQPQHF
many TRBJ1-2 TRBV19 CASSIDLTVYGYTF
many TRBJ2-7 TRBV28 CASTSSGFAYEQYF
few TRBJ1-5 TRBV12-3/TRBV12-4 CASTPGHNQPQHF
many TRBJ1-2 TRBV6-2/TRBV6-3 CASSPIPGSYTF
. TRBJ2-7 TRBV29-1 CSVVFGETGGSEQYF
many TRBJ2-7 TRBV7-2 CASSFGRENYEQYF
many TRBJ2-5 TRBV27 CASSLLGQQETQYF
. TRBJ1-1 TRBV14 CASSQEWGDDTEAFF
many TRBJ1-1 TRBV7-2 CASSLLGIMNTEAFF
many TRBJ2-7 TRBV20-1 CSASPGLADYEQYF
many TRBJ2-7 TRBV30 CAWDRGRDEQYF
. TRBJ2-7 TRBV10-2 CASSESVGDEQYF
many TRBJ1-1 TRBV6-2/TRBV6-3 CASSYPDSRLEAFF
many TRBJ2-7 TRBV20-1 CSARGQATYEQYF
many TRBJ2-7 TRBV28 CASSKTGTLSYEQYF
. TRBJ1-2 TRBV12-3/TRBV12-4 CASSSRQGYYGYTF
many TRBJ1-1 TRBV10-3 CAISERKSQNTEAFF
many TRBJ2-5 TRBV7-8 CASSPAGVMETQYF
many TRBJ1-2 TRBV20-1 CSAIGQGATNVYGYTF
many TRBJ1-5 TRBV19 CASSIPSPSNQPQHF
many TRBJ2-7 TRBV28 CASTGTTYEQYF
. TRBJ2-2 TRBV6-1 CASSELIWGQYTGELFF
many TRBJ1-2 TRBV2 CASRDPSDGYTF
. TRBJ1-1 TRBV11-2 CASSLDRGRLAFF
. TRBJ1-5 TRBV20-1 CSAFHNSNQPQHF
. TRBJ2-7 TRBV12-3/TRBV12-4 CASSQLTYEQYF
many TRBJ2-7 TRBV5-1 CASSSPTALEQYF
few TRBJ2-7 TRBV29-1 CSVEDRTRSYEQYF
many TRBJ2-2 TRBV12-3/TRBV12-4 CASSLGGGPGTGELFF